This TCR beta chain was captured in a study of blood T cell repertoires in COVID-19. Study-wide context: COVID-19 samples, acute and convalescent, were from the United States, Italy and Spain. Sources were T cells, B-cell-depleted T cells, or PBMCs; the material itself was cDNA or gDNA.

In the original workflow: Scientists estimated how many nucleated cells there were by amplifying reference gene primers. The repertoire was sequenced with immunoSEQ multiplex PCR; TCRdb's copy has only in-frame clones and lacks some. That table supplies the V and J calls and clone size; D and trimming were determined from the DNA. Of 60,000 to 65,000 clones listed, about 70% are singletons. The receptor was isolated from a human donor in a cohort sampled during active COVID-19. The sequenced material came from peripheral blood.

In DNA form, the CDR3 reads TGTGCCAGCAGCTTGGTGGGGGGGCCGACAGATACGCAGTATTTT. This sequence encodes CASSLVGGPTDTQYF. The rearrangement joins TRBV5-4 to TRBJ2-3, with a possible D match to TRBD2 (7 bases). There are 15 residues in the CDR3. In germline, CDR1 is SGHNT, CDR2 YYREEE (reference sequence). Trimming left V 0 bases short and J 3 bases short, with 11 bases between.